This TCR beta chain was sequenced during a study of metastatic and nonmetastatic thyroid tumors. Notes on the study in general: As reported, TCR beta diversity in blood and tumor was significantly higher in malignant thyroid tumors than in benign nodules.

The CDR3 extends over 16 amino acids. V lost 4 bases and J 3 bases, leaving 16 bases between the germline ends. The germline V gene has CDR1 MNHEY and CDR2 SVGEGT. This clone was picked up many times. The antigen remains unidentified. There were no patients who had received any treatment before thyroid surgery. TCRdb re-called the PCR reads via MiXCR. The sample holds roughly 83,000 clones, more than 12% seen once. Input material: blood. The chain links TRBV6-2 or TRBV6-3 to TRBJ1-5; D may be TRBD1 (6 bases). This receptor was obtained from a female donor with papillary thyroid cancer or a benign thyroid nodule (not recorded which). Some clones in this sample may be carry-over from other donors' samples. CDR3 sequence reads: CASSFPEGGINQPQHF. The CDR3 nucleotides read TGTGCCAGCAGTTTCCCCGAAGGGGGAATCAATCAGCCCCAGCATTTT.